This TCR beta chain comes out of a study of T cell responses to AZD1222 COVID-19 vaccine. Turning to the study itself: Second doses at about 4 or about 12 weeks were pooled.

Study results and caveats: There were vaccine-associated CD4 TCRs across spike, dominant at 160-218 and 743-854.

Sequenced by immunoSEQ multiplex PCR; TCRdb stores in-frame clones only, minus some. Of about 76,000 clones in the sample, 90% were seen once. Points on this clone: Its antigen is unknown.

Per germline, CDR1 MDHEN and CDR2 SYDVKM. The CDR3 is 14 residues long. V was cut by 1 base and J by 11 bases, with 15 bases left in between. Sample: peripheral blood, taken on day 0 of AZD1222 vaccination. This clonotype originated in an adult in good health. The rearrangement joins TRBV28 to TRBJ1-5, with TRBD1 as a possible D gene (6 bases). This chain's CDR3 is CASSLFQGPGAQHF. CDR3 DNA: TGTGCCAGCAGTTTATTTCAGGGCCCAGGGGCCCAGCATTTT. Together with reference TRBV28 and TRBJ1-5, the CDR3 gives the full variable domain: DVKVTQSSRYLVKRTGEKVFLECVQDMDHENMFWYRQDPGLGLRLIYFSYDVKMKEKGDIPEGYSVSREKKERFSLILESASTNQTSMYLCASSLFQGPGAQHFGDGTRLSIL.